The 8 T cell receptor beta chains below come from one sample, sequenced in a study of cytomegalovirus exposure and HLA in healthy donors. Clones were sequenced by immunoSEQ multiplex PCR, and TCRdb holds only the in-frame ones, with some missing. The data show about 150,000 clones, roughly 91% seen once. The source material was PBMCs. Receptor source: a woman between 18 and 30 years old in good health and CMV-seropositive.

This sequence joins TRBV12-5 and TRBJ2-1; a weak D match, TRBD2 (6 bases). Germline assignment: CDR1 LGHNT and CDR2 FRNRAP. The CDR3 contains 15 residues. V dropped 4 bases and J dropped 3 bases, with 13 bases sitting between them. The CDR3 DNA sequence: TGTGCTAGTGGTTACCAACGGGACTTCTACAATGAGCAGTTCTTC. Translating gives CASGYQRDFYNEQFF.

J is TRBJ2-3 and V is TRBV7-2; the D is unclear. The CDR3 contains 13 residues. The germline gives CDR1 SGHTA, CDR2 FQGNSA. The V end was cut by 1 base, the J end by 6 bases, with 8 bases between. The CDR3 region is CASSLGHGDTQYF. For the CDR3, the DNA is TGTGCCAGCAGCTTAGGTCACGGGGATACGCAGTATTTT.

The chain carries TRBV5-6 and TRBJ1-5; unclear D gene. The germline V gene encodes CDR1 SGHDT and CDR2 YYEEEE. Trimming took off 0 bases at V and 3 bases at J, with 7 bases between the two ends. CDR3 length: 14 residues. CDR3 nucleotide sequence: TGTGCCAGCAGCTTGGTACGGGACAATCAGCCCCAGCATTTT. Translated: CASSLVRDNQPQHF.

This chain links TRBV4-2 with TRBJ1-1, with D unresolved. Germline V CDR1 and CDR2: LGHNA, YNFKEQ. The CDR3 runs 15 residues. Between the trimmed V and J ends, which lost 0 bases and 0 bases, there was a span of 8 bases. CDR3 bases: TGTGCCAGCAGCCAAGATGAACAACTGAACACTGAAGCTTTCTTT. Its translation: CASSQDEQLNTEAFF.

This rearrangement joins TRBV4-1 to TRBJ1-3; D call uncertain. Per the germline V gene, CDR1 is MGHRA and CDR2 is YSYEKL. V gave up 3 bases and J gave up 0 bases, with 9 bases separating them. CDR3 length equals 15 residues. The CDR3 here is CASSHEDSSGNTIYF. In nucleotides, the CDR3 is TGCGCCAGCAGCCATGAGGACTCCTCTGGAAACACCATATATTTT.

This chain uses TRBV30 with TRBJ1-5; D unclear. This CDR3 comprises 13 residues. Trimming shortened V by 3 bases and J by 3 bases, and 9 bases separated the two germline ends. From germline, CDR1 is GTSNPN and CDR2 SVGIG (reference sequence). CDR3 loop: CAWSGGNNQPQHF. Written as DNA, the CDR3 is TGTGCCTGGAGCGGAGGAAACAATCAGCCCCAGCATTTT.

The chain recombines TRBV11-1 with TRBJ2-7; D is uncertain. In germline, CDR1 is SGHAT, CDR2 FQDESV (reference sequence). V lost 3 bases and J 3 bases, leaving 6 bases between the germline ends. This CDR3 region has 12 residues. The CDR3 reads CASSFSVYEQYF. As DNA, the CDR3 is TGTGCCAGCAGCTTTTCGGTCTACGAGCAGTACTTC.

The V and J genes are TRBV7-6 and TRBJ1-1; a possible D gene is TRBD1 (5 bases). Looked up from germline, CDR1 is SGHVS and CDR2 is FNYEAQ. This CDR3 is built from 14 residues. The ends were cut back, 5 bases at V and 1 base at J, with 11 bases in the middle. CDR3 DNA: TGTGCCAGCAGCCTGGGACTTCCGAACACTGAAGCTTTCTTT. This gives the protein CASSLGLPNTEAFF.